This entry describes one T cell receptor beta chain. Its binding antigen is unknown. No much larger clonotype is one base removed from it; base qualities were not supplied. The data stem from a study of blood T cell repertoires in COVID-19 (dated by TCRdb to 2020 to 2022). Regarding the study in general: Samples covering the acute and convalescent phases of COVID-19 were provided by collaborators in the United States, Italy and Spain. The material from the prospective study consisted of cDNA or gDNA derived from T cells, B-cell-depleted T cells, or PBMCs. Subjects who had been exposed to COVID-19, were actively infected with it, or had recovered from it provided the deeply sampled blood TCRbeta repertoires that made up the dataset. The repertoires were released in a freely available public database meant as a resource for research on the immune response to SARS-CoV-2. The samples were drawn from two sources: the first 160 participants of the ongoing ImmuneRACE study, and fewer than 1,500 subjects contributed by 6 global collaborators. The sample metadata nearly always contained a de-identified subject ID, COVID-19 status, age in years and sex. HLA class I and class II types, where available, came from metadata supplied by the sample provider rather than from assay-based typing.

Broader findings and caveats from the paper: The quantity of clinical and demographic metadata differed by source and by participant and was supplied without curation.

Measured from the cysteine to the phenylalanine, the CDR3 is 12 residues long. Only the CDR3 DNA stays, 36 bases, in frame from base 1. Trimming takes 5 bases from V and 5 bases from J, and the germline ends sit 9 bases apart. The germline V gene specifies MNHEY as CDR1 and SVGEGT as CDR2. TCRbeta CDR3 regions were amplified from genomic DNA using the immunoSEQ Assay, a bias-controlled multiplex PCR. Per the authors' processing: Within the assay, amplification of reference gene primers was used to estimate how many nucleated cells each sample contained. Sequence reads were collapsed and filtered to measure the absolute abundance of every unique TCRbeta CDR3 rearrangement. Productive Simpson clonality was computed per sample as the square root of Simpson's diversity index over productive rearrangements. The table comes from immuneACCESS by way of TCRdb, which keeps in-frame sequences with V and J called. Part of the clones is missing from these tables; in studies checked, under half for an unresolved V gene and the rest for unknown reasons. The DNA was the basis for D and trimming; V, J and clone size are from that table. The sample table holds about 110,000 clones, of which about 72% were seen once. The ten largest clones take up 6% to 8.5% of the sample.

The collaborating institutions used their own protocols to collect whole blood in K2EDTA tubes. Collaborator samples were shipped for TCRbeta analysis as frozen whole blood, isolated PBMCs, or DNA extracted from either sample type. Sequencing used peripheral blood. This receptor chain uses TRBV6-2 or TRBV6-3 and TRBJ1-2; confidence is insufficient to name the D gene. The TCR was taken from a woman aged 55-70 years with acute or convalescent COVID-19. At the DNA level, the sequence is TGTGCCAGCAGTCTACAGAAATATGGCTACACCTTC. Translated, it reads CASSLQKYGYTF.